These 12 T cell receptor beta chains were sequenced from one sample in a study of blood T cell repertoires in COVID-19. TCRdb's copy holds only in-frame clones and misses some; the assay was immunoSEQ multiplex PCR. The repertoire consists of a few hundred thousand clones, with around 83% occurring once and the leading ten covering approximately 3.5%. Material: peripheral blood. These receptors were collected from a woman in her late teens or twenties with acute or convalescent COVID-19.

In DNA, the CDR3 is TGTGCCAGCAGCTTGGATCCGGGAACTGAAGCTTTCTTT. It translates to CASSLDPGTEAFF. The J gene is TRBJ1-1, the V gene TRBV5-4; no firm D call. Germline assignment: CDR1 SGHNT and CDR2 YYREEE (reference sequence). CDR3 size: 13 residues. V lost 0 bases to trimming and J lost 5 bases, with 8 bases between them. Supplemented by reference TRBV5-4 and TRBJ1-1, the full variable domain reads ETGVTQSPTHLIKTRGQQVTLRCSSQSGHNTVSWYQQALGQGPQFIFQYYREEENGRGNFPPRFSGLQFPNYSSELNVNALELDDSALYLCASSLDPGTEAFFGQGTRLTVV.

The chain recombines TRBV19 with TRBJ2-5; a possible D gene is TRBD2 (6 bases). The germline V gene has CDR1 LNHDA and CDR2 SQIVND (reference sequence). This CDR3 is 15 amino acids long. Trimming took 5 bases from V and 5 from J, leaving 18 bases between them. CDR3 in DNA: TGTGCCAGTAGTGCCCCCCCCGGGGGAGGCGAGACCCAGTACTTC. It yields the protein CASSAPPGGGETQYF.

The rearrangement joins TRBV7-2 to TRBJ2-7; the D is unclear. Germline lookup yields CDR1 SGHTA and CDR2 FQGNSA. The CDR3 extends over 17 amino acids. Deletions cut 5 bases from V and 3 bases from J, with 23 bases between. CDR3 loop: CASSLNSNRGTSYEQYF. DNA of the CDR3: TGTGCCAGCAGCCTCAACTCTAACCGAGGCACGAGCTACGAGCAGTACTTC.

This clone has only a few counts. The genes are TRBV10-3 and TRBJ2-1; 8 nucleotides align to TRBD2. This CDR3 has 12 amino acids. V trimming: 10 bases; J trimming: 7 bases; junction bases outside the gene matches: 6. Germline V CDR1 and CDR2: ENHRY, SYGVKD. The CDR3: CATGVAGNEQFF. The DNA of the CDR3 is TGTGCCACCGGGGTAGCGGGGAATGAGCAGTTCTTC.

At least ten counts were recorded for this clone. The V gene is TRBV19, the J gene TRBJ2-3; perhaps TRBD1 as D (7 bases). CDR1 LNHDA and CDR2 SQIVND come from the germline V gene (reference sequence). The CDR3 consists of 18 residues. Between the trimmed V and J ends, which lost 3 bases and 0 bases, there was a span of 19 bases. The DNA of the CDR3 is TGTGCCAGTAGTATCGGGTTATTGGGGGGACAGAGCACAGATACGCAGTATTTT. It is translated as CASSIGLLGGQSTDTQYF.

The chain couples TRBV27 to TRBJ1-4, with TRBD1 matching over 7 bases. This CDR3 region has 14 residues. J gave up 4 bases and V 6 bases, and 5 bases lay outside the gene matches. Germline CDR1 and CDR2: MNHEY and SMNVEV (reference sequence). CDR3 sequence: CASRRDSVNEKLFF. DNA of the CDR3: TGTGCCAGCAGGCGGGACAGTGTTAATGAAAAACTGTTTTTT.

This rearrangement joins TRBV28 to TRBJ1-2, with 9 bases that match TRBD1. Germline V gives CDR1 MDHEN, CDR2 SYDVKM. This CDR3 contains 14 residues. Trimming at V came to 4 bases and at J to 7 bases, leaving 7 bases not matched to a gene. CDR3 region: CASSYAQGALGYTF. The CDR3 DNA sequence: TGTGCCAGCAGTTATGCACAGGGGGCGCTTGGCTACACCTTC.

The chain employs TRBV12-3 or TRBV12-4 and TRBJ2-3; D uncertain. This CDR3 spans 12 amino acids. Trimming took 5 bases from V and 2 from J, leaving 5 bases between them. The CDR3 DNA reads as TGTGCCAGCAGTCCCTACACAGATACGCAGTATTTT. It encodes CASSPYTDTQYF.

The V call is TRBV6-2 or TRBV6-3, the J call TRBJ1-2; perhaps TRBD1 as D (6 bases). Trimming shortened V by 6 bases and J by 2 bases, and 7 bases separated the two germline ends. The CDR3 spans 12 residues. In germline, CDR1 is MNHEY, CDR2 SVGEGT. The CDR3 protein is CASSGQNYGYTF. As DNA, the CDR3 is TGTGCCAGCAGCGGACAGAACTATGGCTACACCTTC.

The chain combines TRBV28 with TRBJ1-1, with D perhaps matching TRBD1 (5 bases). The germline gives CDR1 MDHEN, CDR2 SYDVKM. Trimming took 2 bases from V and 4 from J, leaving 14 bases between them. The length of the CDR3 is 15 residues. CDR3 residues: CASSLPQGYGTEAFF. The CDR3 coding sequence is TGTGCCAGCAGTTTACCGCAGGGTTACGGCACTGAAGCTTTCTTT.

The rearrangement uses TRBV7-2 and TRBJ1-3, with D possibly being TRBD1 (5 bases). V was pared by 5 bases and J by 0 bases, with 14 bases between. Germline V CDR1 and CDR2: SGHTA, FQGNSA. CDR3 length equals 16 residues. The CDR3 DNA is TGTGCCAGCAGCCCCCGGGGGGTACTCTCTGGAAACACCATATATTTT. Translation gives CASSPRGVLSGNTIYF.

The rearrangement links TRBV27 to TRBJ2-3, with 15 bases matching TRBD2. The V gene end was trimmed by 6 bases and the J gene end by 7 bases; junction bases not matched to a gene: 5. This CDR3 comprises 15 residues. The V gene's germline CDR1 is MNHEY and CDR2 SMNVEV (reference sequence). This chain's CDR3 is CASRPGLAGGNTQYF. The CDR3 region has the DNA TGTGCCAGCAGACCAGGACTAGCGGGAGGGAATACGCAGTATTTT.